This T cell receptor (beta chain) was observed in a study of T cell responses to AZD1222 COVID-19 vaccine. The repertoire was sequenced with immunoSEQ multiplex PCR; TCRdb's copy has only in-frame clones and lacks some. Altogether about 19,000 clones are present, roughly 80% being singletons, with the ten largest covering approximately 22%. The CDR3 is 15 residues long. V lost 3 bases and J lost 0, with 10 bases in between. Looked up from germline, CDR1 is SGHTA and CDR2 is FQGNSA. Findings and limits, study-wide: Epitopes outside B.1.351 and B.1.1.7 mutated regions reportedly drew nearly half of spike TCRs.

For this clone: No antigen is known for it.

V gene TRBV7-2 combines with J gene TRBJ2-3; D is perhaps TRBD1 (5 bases). The TCR was taken from an adult who received the AZD1222 COVID-19 vaccine. Sequences were derived from peripheral blood, sampled 28 days after the second AZD1222 dose. The CDR3 DNA reads as TGTGCCAGCAGCTTGTGGACATCTAGCACAGATACGCAGTATTTT. This codes for CASSLWTSSTDTQYF. The full variable domain, in which reference TRBV7-2 and TRBJ2-3 provide the parts outside the CDR3, is GAGVSQSPSNKVTEKGKDVELRCDPISGHTALYWYRQSLGQGLEFLIYFQGNSAPDKSGLPSDRFSAERTGGSVSTLTIQRTQQEDSAVYLCASSLWTSSTDTQYFGPGTRLTVL.